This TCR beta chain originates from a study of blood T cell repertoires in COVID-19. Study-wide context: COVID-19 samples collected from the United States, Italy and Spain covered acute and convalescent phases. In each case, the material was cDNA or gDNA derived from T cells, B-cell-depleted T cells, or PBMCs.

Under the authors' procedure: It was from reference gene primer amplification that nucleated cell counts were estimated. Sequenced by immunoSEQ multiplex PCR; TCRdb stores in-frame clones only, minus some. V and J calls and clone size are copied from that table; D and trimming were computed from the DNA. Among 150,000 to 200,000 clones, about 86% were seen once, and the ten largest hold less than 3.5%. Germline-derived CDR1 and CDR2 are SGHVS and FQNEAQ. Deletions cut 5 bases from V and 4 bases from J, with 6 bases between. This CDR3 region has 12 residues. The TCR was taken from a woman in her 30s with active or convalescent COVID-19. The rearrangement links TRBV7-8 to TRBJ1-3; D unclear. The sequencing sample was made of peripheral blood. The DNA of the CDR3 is TGTGCCAGCAGCCCCGGGGGAAACACCATATATTTT. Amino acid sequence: CASSPGGNTIYF.